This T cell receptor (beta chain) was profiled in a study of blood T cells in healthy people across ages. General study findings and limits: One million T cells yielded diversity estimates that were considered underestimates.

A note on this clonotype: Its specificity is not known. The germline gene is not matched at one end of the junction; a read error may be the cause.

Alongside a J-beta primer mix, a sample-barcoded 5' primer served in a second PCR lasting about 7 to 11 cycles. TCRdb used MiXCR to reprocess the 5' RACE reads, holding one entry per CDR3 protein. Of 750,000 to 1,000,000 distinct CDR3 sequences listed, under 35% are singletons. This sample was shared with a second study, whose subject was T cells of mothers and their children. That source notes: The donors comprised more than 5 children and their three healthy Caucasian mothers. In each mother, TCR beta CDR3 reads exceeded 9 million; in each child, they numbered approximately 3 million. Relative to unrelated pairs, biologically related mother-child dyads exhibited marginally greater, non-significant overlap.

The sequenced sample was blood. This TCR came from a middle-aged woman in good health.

CDR3 in amino acids: CTSSFTHRGNEQYF. The CDR3 DNA reads TGTACCAGCAGTTTCACACACAGGGGGAACGAGCAGTACTTC. The chain links TRBV28 to TRBJ2-7; 8 nucleotides align to TRBD1. CDR3 length: 14 residues. Germline V CDR1 and CDR2: MDHEN, SYDVKM.